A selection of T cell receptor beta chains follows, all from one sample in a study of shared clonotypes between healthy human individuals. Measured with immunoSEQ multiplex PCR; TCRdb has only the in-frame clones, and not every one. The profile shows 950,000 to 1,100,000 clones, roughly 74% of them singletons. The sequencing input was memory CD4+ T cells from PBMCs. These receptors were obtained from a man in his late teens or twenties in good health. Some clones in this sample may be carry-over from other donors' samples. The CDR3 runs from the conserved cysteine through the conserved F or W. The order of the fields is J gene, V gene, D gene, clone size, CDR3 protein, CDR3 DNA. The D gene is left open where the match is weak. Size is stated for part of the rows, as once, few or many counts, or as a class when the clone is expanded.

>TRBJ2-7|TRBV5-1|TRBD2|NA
CASSRRGRAVDEQYF
TGCGCCAGCAGCCGGCGCGGGAGGGCGGTCGACGAGCAGTACTTC
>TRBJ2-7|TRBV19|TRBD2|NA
CADTTSGKYKEQYF
TGTGCCGACACAACTAGCGGGAAGTATAAGGAGCAGTACTTC
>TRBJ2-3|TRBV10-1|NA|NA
CASSDLGQPTSTDTQYF
TGCGCCAGCAGTGACTTAGGACAGCCAACTAGCACAGATACGCAGTATTTT
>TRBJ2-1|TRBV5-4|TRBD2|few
CASSLASGRSYNEQFF
TGTGCCAGCAGCTTGGCTAGCGGGAGATCATACAATGAGCAGTTCTTC
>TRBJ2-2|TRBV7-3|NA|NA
CASSSQATGELFF
TGTGCCAGCAGTTCCCAGGCCACCGGGGAGCTGTTTTTT
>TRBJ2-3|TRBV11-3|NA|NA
CASSARSVTDTQYF
TGTGCCAGCAGCGCAAGATCAGTGACAGATACGCAGTATTTT
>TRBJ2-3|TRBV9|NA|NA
CASSVRRGGADTQYF
TGTGCCAGCAGCGTCAGACGGGGAGGAGCAGATACGCAGTATTTT
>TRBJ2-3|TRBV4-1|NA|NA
CASSQKGGVSTDTQYF
TGCGCCAGCAGCCAAAAGGGGGGGGTGAGCACAGATACGCAGTATTTT
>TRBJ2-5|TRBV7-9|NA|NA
CASSQQGGRETQYF
TGTGCCAGCAGCCAGCAAGGTGGGAGGGAGACCCAGTACTTC
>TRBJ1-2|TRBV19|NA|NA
CAISQAGANYGYTF
TGTGCCATTTCTCAAGCAGGGGCCAACTATGGCTACACCTTC
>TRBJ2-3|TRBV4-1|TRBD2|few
CASSQGTSGRDTQYF
TGCGCCAGCAGCCAAGGGACTAGCGGGAGAGATACGCAGTATTTT
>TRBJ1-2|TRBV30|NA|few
CAWSERHSGYTF
TGTGCCTGGAGTGAAAGACACTCGGGCTACACCTTC
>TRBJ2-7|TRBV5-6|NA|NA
CASSLVPRDEQYF
TGTGCCAGCAGCTTGGTCCCGCGCGACGAGCAGTACTTC
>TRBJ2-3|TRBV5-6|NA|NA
CASSLLLLGWGTDTQYF
TGTGCCAGCAGCTTGCTTCTTCTAGGATGGGGCACAGATACGCAGTATTTT
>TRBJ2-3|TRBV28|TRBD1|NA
CASTPGQGTDTQYF
TGTGCCAGCACCCCGGGACAGGGCACAGATACGCAGTATTTT
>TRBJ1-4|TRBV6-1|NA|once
CASSEIGEKLFF
TGTGCCAGCAGTGAGATTGGAGAAAAACTGTTTTTT
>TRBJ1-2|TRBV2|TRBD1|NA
CASSGRQGAFGYTF
TGTGCCAGCAGTGGACGACAGGGGGCGTTTGGCTACACCTTC
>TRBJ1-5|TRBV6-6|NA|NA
CASSYPVDLNNQPQHF
TGTGCCAGCAGTTACCCGGTAGACCTAAACAATCAGCCCCAGCATTTT
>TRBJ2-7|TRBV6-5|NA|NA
CASRITGPNYEQYF
TGTGCCAGCAGGATAACGGGGCCAAACTACGAGCAGTACTTC
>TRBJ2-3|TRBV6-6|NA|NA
CASSYVDTDTQYF
TGTGCCAGCAGTTACGTCGACACAGATACGCAGTATTTT
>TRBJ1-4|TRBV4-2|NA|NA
CASSQGVTATNEKLFF
TGTGCCAGCAGCCAAGGTGTGACTGCAACTAATGAAAAACTGTTTTTT
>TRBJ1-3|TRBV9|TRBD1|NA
CASSEEPTGARSGNTIYF
TGTGCCAGCAGCGAGGAACCTACAGGGGCCCGCTCTGGAAACACCATATATTTT
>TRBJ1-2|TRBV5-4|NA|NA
CASSLGAGADYGYTF
TGTGCCAGCAGCTTGGGTGCAGGGGCGGACTATGGCTACACCTTC
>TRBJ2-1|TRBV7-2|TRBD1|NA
CASSHRGNEQFF
TGTGCCAGCAGCCACAGGGGGAATGAGCAGTTCTTC
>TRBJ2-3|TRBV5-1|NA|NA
CASSLTGSTDTQYF
TGCGCCAGCAGCTTGACCGGATCAACAGATACGCAGTATTTT
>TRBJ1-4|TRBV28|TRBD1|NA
CASGTGGEKLFF
TGTGCCAGCGGGACAGGGGGTGAAAAACTGTTTTTT
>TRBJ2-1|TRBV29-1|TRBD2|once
CSGGQAGVTYNEQFF
TGCAGCGGGGGACAAGCGGGAGTAACCTACAATGAGCAGTTCTTC
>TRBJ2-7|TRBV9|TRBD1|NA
CASSSDRGQGFDEQYF
TGTGCCAGCAGTTCTGATAGGGGACAGGGGTTCGACGAGCAGTACTTC
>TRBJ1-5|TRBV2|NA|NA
CASSGFGTYQPQHF
TGTGCCAGCAGTGGCTTTGGAACATATCAGCCCCAGCATTTT
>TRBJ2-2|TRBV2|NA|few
CASRGTARANTGELFF
TGTGCCAGCAGGGGGACCGCAAGGGCGAACACCGGGGAGCTGTTTTTT
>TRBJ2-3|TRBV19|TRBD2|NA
CASSIDSGGGKDTQYF
TGTGCCAGTAGTATTGATAGCGGGGGGGGTAAGGATACGCAGTATTTT
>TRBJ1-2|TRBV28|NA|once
CASSFRGSYGYTF
TGTGCCAGCAGTTTTCGAGGCAGTTATGGCTACACCTTC
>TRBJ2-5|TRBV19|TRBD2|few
CASSKGLAPRSQETQYF
TGTGCCAGTAGTAAGGGACTAGCGCCCAGGTCCCAAGAGACCCAGTACTTC
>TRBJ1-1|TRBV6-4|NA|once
CASSDAAMNTEAFF
TGTGCCAGCAGTGACGCAGCCATGAACACTGAAGCTTTCTTT
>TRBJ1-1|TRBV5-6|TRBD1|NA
CASSITGTGTIEAFF
TGTGCCAGCAGCATAACCGGGACAGGAACGATTGAAGCTTTCTTT
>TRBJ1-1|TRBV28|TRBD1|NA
CASRSQGAQTLNTEAFF
TGTGCCAGCAGAAGTCAGGGGGCCCAAACCCTGAACACTGAAGCTTTCTTT
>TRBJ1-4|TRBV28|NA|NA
CASTTGADEKLFF
TGTGCCAGCACTACGGGGGCGGATGAAAAACTGTTTTTT
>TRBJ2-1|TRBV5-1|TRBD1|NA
CASNTGQGVDNEQFF
TGCGCCAGCAATACAGGACAGGGGGTGGACAATGAGCAGTTCTTC
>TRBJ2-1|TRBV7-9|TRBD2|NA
CASSLVLGTSIHEQFF
TGTGCCAGCAGCTTAGTCCTCGGGACTAGTATCCATGAGCAGTTCTTC
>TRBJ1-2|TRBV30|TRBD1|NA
CAWWRGQDPGYTF
TGTGCCTGGTGGCGCGGACAGGATCCTGGCTACACCTTC
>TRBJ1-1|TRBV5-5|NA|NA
CASRAPGRAPGAFF
TGTGCCAGCAGGGCCCCCGGACGCGCCCCAGGAGCTTTCTTT
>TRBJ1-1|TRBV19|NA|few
CASRGRAEAFF
TGTGCCAGTAGGGGGAGGGCTGAAGCTTTCTTT
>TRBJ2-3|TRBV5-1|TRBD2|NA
CASSFLQGEREGSDTQYF
TGCGCCAGCAGCTTCCTCCAGGGGGAGCGGGAGGGGAGCGATACGCAGTATTTT